This TCR beta chain was found in a study of shared T cell receptors in the human thymus. This table comes from immunoSEQ multiplex PCR, and its TCRdb copy is limited to in-frame clones, with some not included. Here the sample spans approximately 760,000 clones, 80% to 90% being singletons. Trimming cost V 0 bases and J 7 bases, with 14 bases left between them. The CDR3 totals 15 residues. Germline V gene lookup returns CDR1 LGHNA and CDR2 YSLEER. The same data also went into a second study, on human thymus T cells. This second report adds: Corrective cardiac surgery supplied the resected thymus tissue. Seemingly biased V and J gene usage marked thymic and blood repertoires.

The sample taken for sequencing was thymocytes. V and J are TRBV4-3 and TRBJ2-3; D remains ambiguous. The receptor was isolated from a girl less than two years old with a congenital heart defect. The CDR3 region has the DNA TGCGCCAGCAGCCAAGATCTCCCCCACAGAAATACGCAGTATTTT. Its protein is CASSQDLPHRNTQYF.